This T cell receptor beta chain was found in a study of shared clonotypes between healthy human individuals. The donors, all of them Caucasian adults, lived in Nashville, Tennessee. Study-level points and caveats: Researchers sampled blood only, noting tissue repertoires likely differ. Measured sharing among donors was expected to vary with sequencing depth.

On this clone itself: Its antigen is still unknown.

TCRdb keeps only in-frame clones here, not all; method: immunoSEQ multiplex PCR. Of about 1.5 million clones listed, 98% are singletons. Trimming shortened V by 2 bases and J by 6 bases, and 14 bases separated the two germline ends. The V gene's germline CDR1 is MNHEY and CDR2 SMNVEV (reference sequence). The CDR3 is made up of 15 amino acids. Sample: naive CD4+ T cells sorted from blood. The subset is: CD45RA+ positively selected. This clonotype originated in a young man in good health. J is TRBJ2-1 and V is TRBV27; D gene unclear. CDR3 sequence reads: CASSLGPGLVNEQFF. CDR3 DNA sequence: TGTGCCAGCAGTTTAGGTCCCGGTCTAGTCAATGAGCAGTTCTTC.